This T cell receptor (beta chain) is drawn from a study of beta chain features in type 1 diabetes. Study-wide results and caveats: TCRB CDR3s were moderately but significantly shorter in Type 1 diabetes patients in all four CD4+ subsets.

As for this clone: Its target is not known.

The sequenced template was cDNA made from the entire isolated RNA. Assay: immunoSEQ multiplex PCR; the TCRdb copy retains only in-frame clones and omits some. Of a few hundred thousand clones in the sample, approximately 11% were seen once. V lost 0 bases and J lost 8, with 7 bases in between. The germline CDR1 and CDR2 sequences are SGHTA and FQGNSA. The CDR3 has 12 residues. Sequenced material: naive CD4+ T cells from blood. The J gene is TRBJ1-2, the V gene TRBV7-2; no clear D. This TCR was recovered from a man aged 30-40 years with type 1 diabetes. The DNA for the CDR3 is TGTGCCAGCAGCTTAGCTGCACAGGGCTACACCTTC. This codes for CASSLAAQGYTF.